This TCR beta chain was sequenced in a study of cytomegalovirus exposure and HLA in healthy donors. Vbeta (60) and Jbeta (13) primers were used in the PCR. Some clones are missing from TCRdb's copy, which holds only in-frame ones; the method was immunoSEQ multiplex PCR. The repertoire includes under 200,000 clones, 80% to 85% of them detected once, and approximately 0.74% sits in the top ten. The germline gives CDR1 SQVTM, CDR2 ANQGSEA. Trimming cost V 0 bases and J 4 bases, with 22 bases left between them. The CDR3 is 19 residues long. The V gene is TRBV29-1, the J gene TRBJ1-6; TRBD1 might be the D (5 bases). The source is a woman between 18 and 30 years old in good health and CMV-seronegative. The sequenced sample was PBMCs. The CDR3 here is CSVEDRGSEGPDYNSPLHF. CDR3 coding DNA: TGCAGCGTTGAAGATCGAGGATCGGAGGGGCCCGATTATAATTCACCCCTCCACTTT.